This entry describes one TCR beta chain. The time point is: cycle 4 day 1 (C4D1), after more than 5 weeks of nivolumab. Each and every patient relapsed after autologous stem cell transplantation, and patients got differing brentuximab vedotin exposure. The data are from a study of PD-1 blockade in classical Hodgkin lymphoma. Per the germline V gene, CDR1 is GTSNPN and CDR2 is SVGIG (reference sequence). The CDR3 length is 16 residues. V dropped 0 bases and J dropped 5 bases, with 16 bases sitting between them. Libraries were prepared by immunoSEQ multiplex PCR; TCRdb keeps only in-frame clonotypes and omits some of them. The sample includes fewer than 100,000 clones, 85% to 95% of them seen just once.

The J gene is TRBJ2-2, the V gene TRBV30; no clear D gene. The sample in question was peripheral blood mononuclear cells (PBMCs), obtained before the fourth cycle of nivolumab. The TCR originated in a human donor with classical Hodgkin lymphoma. CDR3 in amino acids: CAWSVNIVRITGELFF. CDR3 coding DNA: TGTGCCTGGAGTGTAAATATAGTTCGAATTACCGGGGAGCTGTTTTTT.